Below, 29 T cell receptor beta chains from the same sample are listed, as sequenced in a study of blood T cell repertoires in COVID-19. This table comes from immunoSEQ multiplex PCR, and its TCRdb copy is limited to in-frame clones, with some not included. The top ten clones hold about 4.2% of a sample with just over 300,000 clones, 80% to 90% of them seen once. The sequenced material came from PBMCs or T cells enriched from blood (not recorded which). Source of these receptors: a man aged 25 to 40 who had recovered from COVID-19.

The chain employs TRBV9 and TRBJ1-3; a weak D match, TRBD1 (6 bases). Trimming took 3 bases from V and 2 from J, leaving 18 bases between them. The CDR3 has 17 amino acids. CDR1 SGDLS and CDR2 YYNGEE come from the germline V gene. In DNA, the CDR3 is TGTGCCAGCAGCGGAGTCGGGACAAACTTACCTGGAAACACCATATATTTT. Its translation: CASSGVGTNLPGNTIYF. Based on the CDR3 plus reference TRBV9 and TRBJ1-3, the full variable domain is DSGVTQTPKHLITATGQRVTLRCSPRSGDLSVYWYQQSLDQGLQFLIQYYNGEERAKGNILERFSAQQFPDLHSELNLSSLELGDSALYFCASSGVGTNLPGNTIYFGEGSWLTVV.

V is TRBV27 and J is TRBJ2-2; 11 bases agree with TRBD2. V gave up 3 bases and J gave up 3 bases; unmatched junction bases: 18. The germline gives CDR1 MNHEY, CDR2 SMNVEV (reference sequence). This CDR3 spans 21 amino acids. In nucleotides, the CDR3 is TGTGCCAGCAGTTTCTTGAGGTTTACTAGCGGGAGTATGAGGGACACCGGGGAGCTGTTTTTT. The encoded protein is CASSFLRFTSGSMRDTGELFF.

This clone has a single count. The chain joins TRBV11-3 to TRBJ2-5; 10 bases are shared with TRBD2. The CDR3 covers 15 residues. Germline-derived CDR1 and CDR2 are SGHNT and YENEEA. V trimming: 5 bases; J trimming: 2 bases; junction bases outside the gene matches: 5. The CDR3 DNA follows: TGTGCCAGCAGCACTAGCGGGGTGATACAAGAGACCCAGTACTTC. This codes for CASSTSGVIQETQYF.

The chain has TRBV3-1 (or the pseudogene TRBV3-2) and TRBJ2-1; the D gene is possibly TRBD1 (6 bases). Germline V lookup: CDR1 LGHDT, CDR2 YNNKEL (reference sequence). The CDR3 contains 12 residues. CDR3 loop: CAVGTSINEQFF. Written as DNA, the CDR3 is TGTGCGGTCGGGACATCTATCAATGAGCAGTTCTTC.

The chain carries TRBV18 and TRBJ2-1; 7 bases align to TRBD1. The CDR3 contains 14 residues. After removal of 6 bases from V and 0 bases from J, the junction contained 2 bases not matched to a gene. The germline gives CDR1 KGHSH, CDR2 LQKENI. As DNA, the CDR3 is TGTGCCAGCTCGCGGACAGGCTCCTACAATGAGCAGTTCTTC. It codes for CASSRTGSYNEQFF.

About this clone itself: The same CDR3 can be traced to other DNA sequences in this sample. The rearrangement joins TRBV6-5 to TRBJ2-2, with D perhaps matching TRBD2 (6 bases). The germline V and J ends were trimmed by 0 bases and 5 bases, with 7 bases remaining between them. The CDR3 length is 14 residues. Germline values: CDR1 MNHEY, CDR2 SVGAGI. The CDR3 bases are TGTGCCAGCAGTTACTCCGGAGGGACCGGGGAGCTGTTTTTT. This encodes CASSYSGGTGELFF.

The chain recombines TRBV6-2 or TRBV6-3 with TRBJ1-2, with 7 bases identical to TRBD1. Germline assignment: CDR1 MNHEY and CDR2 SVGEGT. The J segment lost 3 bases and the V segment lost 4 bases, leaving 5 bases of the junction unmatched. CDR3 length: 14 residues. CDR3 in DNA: TGTGCCAGCAGTTGGAGCAGGGGGGACTATGGCTACACCTTC. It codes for CASSWSRGDYGYTF.

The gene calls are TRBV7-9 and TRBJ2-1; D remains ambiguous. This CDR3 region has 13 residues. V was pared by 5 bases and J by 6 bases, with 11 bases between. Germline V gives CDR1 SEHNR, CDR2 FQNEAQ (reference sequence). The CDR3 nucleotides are TGTGCCAGCAGCCCGTTCTCGGGCAATGAGCAGTTCTTC. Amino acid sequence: CASSPFSGNEQFF.

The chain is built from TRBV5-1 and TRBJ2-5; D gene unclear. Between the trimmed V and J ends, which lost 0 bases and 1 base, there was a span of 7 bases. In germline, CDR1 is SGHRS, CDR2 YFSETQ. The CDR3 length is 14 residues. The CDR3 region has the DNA TGCGCCAGCAGCTTGGCCATGTTCCAAGAGACCCAGTACTTC. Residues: CASSLAMFQETQYF.

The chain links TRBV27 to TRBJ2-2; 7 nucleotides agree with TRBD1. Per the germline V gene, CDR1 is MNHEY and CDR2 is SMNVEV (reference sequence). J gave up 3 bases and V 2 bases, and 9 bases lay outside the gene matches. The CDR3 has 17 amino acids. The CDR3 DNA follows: TGTGCCAGCAGTTTACGTTTAACAGGGGCCGACACCGGGGAGCTGTTTTTT. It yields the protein CASSLRLTGADTGELFF.

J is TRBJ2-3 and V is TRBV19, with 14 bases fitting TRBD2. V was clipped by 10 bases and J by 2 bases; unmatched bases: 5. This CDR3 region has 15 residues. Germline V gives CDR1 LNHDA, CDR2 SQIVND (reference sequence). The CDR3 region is CATKGLAGDTDTQYF. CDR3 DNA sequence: TGTGCCACTAAGGGACTAGCGGGGGACACAGATACGCAGTATTTT.

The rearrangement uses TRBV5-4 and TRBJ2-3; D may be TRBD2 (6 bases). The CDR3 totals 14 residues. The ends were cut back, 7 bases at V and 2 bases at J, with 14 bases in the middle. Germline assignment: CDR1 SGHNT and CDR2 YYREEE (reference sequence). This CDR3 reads CASGLPGPTDTQYF. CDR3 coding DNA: TGTGCCAGCGGACTACCGGGCCCCACAGATACGCAGTATTTT.

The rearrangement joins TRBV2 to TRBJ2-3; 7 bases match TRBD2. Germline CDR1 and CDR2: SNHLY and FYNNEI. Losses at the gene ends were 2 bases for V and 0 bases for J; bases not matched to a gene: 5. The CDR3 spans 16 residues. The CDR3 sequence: CASSEWVRESTDTQYF. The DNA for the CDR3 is TGTGCCAGCAGTGAATGGGTGCGGGAGAGCACAGATACGCAGTATTTT.

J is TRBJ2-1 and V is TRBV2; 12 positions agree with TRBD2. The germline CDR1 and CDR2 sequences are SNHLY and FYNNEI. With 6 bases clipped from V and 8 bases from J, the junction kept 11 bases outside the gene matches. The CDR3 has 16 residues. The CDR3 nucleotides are TGTGCCAGCAGATCTCTAGCGGGAGGGAATTATTATGAGCAGTTCTTC. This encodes CASRSLAGGNYYEQFF.

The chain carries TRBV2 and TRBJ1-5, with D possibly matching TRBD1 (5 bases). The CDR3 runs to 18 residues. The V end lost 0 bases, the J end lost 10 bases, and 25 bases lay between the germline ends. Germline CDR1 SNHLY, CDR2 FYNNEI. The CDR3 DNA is TGTGCCAGCAGTGAAGCGCTTGGCAGGGCAGCAACGCGTGAACCCCAGCATTTT. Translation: CASSEALGRAATREPQHF. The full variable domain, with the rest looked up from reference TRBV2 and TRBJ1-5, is EPEVTQTPSHQVTQMGQEVILRCVPISNHLYFYWYRQILGQKVEFLVSFYNNEISEKSEIFDDQFSVERPDGSNFTLKIRSTKLEDSAMYFCASSEALGRAATREPQHFGDGTRLSIL.

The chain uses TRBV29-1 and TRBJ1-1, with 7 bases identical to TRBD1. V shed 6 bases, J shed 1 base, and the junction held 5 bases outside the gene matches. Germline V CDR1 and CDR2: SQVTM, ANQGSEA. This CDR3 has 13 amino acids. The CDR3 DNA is TGCAGCGTCCGAGGGGGCCCGAACACTGAAGCTTTCTTT. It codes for CSVRGGPNTEAFF. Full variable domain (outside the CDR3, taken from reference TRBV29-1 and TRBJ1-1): SAVISQKPSRDICQRGTSLTIQCQVDSQVTMMFWYRQQPGQSLTLIATANQGSEATYESGFVIDKFPISRPNLTFSTLTVSNMSPEDSSIYLCSVRGGPNTEAFFGQGTRLTVV.

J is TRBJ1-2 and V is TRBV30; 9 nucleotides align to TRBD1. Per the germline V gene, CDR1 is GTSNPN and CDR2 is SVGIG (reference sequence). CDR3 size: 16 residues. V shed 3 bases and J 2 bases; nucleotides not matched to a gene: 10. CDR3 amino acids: CAWRLTGTGWNYGYTF. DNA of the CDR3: TGTGCCTGGAGACTAACCGGGACAGGGTGGAACTATGGCTACACCTTC.

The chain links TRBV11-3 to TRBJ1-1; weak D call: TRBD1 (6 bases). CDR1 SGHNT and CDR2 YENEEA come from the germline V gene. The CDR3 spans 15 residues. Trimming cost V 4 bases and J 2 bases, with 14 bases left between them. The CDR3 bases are TGTGCCAGCAGCTCGAGGGGGGGCCGAAACACTGAAGCTTTCTTT. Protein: CASSSRGGRNTEAFF.

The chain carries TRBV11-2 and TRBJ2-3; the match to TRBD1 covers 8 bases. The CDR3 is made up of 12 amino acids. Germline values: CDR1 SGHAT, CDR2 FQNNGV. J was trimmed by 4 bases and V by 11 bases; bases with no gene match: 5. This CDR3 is CASGQGSDTQYF. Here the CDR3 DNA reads TGTGCCTCCGGACAGGGATCAGATACGCAGTATTTT.

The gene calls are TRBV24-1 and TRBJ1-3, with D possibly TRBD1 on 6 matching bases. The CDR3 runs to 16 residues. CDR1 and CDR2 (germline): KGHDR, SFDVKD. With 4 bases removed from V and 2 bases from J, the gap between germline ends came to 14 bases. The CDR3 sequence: CATSDPTGRAGNTIYF. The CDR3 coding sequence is TGTGCCACCAGTGACCCAACAGGGAGGGCTGGAAACACCATATATTTT.

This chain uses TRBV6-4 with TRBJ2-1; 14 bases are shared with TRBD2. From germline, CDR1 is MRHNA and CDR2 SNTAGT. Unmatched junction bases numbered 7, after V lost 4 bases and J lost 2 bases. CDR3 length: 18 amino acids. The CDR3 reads CASSGPGLAGDPYNEQFF. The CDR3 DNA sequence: TGTGCCAGCAGTGGCCCGGGACTAGCGGGAGATCCCTACAATGAGCAGTTCTTC.

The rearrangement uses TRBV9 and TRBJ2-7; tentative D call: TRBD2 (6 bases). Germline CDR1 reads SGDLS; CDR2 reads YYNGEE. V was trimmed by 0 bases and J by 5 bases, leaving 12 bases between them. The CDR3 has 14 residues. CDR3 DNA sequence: TGTGCCAGCAGCGTAGGAGGGGAGGCAGACGAGCAGTACTTC. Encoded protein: CASSVGGEADEQYF.

The CDR3 loop reads CASMGTGSNQPQHF. The CDR3 DNA reads TGTGCCAGCATGGGGACAGGTAGCAATCAGCCCCAGCATTTT. The V and J genes are TRBV6-5 and TRBJ1-5, with 8 nucleotides matching TRBD1. The CDR3 totals 14 residues. V lost 7 bases and J lost 0; bases outside the gene matches: 2. Germline lookup yields CDR1 MNHEY and CDR2 SVGAGI.

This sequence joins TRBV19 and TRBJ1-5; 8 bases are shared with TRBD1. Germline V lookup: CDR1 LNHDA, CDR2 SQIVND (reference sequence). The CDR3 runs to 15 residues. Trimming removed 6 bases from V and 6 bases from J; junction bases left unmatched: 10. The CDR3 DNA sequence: TGTGCCAGTAGCCCCGGCAGGGGGCGAGGTCAGCCCCAGCATTTT. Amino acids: CASSPGRGRGQPQHF.

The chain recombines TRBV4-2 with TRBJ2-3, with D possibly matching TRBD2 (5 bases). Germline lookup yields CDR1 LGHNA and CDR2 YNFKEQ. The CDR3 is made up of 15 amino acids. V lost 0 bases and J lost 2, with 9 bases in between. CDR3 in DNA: TGTGCCAGCAGCCAAGAGGAGCTAGCCACAGATACGCAGTATTTT. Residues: CASSQEELATDTQYF.

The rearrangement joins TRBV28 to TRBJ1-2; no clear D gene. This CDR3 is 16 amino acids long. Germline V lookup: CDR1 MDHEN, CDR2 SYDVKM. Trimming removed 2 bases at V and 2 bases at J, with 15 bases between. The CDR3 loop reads CASSLIRGERNYGYTF. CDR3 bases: TGTGCCAGCAGTTTAATACGGGGAGAGAGGAACTATGGCTACACCTTC.

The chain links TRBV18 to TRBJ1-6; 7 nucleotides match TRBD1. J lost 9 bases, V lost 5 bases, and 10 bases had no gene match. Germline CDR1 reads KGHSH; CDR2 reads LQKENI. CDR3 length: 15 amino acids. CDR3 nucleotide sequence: TGTGCCAGCTCAACATCCGGGGACAGACCTTCACCCCTCCACTTT. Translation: CASSTSGDRPSPLHF.

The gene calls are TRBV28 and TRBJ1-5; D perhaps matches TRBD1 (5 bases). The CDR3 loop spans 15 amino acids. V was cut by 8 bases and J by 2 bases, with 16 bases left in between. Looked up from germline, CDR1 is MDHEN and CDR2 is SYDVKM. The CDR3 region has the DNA TGTGCCAGCCTGTTTGGGGGGTACGGCAATCAGCCCCAGCATTTT. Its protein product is CASLFGGYGNQPQHF.

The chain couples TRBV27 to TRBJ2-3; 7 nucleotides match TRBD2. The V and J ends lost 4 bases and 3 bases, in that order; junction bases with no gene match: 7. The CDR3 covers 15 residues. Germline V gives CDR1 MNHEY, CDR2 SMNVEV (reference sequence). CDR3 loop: CASSYEAGITDTQYF. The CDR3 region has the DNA TGTGCCAGCAGTTACGAAGCGGGAATAACAGATACGCAGTATTTT.